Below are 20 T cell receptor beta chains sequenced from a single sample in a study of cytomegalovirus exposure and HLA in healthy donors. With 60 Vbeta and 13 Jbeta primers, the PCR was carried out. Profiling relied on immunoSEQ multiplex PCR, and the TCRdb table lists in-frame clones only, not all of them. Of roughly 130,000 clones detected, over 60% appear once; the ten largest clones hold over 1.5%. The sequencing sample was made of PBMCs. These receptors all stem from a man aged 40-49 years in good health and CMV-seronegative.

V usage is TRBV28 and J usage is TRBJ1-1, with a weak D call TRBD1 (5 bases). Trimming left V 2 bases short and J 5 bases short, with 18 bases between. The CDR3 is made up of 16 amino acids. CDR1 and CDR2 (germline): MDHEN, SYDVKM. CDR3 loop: CASSLDPTREVTEAFF. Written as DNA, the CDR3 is TGTGCCAGCAGTTTAGACCCAACCAGGGAGGTAACTGAAGCTTTCTTT.

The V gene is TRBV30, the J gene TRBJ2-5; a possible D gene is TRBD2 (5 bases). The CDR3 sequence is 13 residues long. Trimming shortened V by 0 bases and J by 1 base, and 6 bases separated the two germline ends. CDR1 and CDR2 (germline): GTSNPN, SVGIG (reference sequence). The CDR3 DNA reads TGTGCCTGGAGTGTTAGCGCCCAAGAGACCCAGTACTTC. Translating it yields CAWSVSAQETQYF.

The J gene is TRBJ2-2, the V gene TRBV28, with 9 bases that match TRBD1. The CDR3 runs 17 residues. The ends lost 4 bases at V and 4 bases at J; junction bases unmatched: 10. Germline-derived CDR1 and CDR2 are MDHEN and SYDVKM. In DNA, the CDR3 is TGTGCCAGCAGTTCCCTTCGACAGGGGGTCGGCACCGGGGAGCTGTTTTTT. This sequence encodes CASSSLRQGVGTGELFF.

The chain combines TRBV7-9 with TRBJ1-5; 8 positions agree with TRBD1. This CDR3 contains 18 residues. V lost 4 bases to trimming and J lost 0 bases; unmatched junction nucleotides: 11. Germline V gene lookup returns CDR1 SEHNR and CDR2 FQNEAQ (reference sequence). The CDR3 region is CASSSERTGKNSNQPQHF. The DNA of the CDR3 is TGTGCCAGCAGCTCCGAAAGGACAGGGAAGAATAGCAATCAGCCCCAGCATTTT.

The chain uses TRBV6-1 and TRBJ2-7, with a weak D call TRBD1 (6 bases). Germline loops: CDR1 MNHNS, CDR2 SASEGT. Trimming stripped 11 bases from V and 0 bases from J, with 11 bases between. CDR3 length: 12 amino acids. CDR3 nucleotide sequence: TGTGCCCCAAAGGGGGACTCCTACGAGCAGTACTTC. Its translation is CAPKGDSYEQYF.

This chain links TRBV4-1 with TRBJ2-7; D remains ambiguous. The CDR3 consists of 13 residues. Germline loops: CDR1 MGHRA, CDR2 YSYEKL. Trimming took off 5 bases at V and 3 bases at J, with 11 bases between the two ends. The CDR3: CASSVIGDYEQYF. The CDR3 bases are TGCGCCAGCAGCGTGATAGGAGACTACGAGCAGTACTTC.

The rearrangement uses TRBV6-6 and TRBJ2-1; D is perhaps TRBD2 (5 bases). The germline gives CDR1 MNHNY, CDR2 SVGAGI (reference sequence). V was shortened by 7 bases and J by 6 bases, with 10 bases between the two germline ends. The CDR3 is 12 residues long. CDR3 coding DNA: TGTGCCAGCACCGGGGAAGGCAATGAGCAGTTCTTC. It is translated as CASTGEGNEQFF.

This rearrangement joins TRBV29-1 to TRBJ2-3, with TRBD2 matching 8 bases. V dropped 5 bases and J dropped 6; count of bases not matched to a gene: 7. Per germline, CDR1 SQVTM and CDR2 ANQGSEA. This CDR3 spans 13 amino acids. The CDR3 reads CSVTSGGLDTQYF. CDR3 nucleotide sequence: TGCAGCGTTACCAGCGGGGGTTTGGATACGCAGTATTTT.

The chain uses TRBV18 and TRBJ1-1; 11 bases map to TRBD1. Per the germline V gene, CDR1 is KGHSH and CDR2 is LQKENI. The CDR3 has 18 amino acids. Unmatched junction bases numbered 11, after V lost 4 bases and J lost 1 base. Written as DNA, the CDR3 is TGTGCCAGCTCACTTGCCGGGACAGGGGGATCGGAGAACACTGAAGCTTTCTTT. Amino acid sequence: CASSLAGTGGSENTEAFF.

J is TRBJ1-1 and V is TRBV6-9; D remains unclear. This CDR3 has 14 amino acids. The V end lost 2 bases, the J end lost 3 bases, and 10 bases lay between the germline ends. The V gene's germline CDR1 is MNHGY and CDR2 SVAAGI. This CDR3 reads CASSYLDKDTEAFF. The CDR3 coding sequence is TGTGCCAGCAGTTATCTTGACAAGGACACTGAAGCTTTCTTT.

CDR3 in DNA: TGTGCCAGCAGCGGCCTTACCGGGGAGCTGTTTTTT. Its protein product is CASSGLTGELFF. V usage is TRBV5-6 and J usage is TRBJ2-2; D remains unclear. This CDR3 has 12 amino acids. CDR1 is SGHDT and CDR2 is YYEEEE in the germline V gene. Deletions cut 4 bases from V and 5 bases from J, with 6 bases between.

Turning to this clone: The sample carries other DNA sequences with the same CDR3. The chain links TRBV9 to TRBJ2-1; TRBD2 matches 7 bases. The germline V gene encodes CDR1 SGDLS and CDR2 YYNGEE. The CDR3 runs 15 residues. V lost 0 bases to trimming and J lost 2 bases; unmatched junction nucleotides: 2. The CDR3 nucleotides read TGTGCCAGCAGCGTAGTGGGGGGGACCTACAATGAGCAGTTCTTC. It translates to CASSVVGGTYNEQFF. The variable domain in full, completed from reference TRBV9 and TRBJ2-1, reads DSGVTQTPKHLITATGQRVTLRCSPRSGDLSVYWYQQSLDQGLQFLIQYYNGEERAKGNILERFSAQQFPDLHSELNLSSLELGDSALYFCASSVVGGTYNEQFFGPGTRLTVL.

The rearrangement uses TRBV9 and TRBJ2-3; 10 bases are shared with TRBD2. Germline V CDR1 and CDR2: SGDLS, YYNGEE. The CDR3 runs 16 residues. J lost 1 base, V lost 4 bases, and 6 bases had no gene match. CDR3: CASSLMSGGGTDTQYF. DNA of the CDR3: TGTGCCAGCAGCCTTATGAGCGGGGGGGGCACAGATACGCAGTATTTT.

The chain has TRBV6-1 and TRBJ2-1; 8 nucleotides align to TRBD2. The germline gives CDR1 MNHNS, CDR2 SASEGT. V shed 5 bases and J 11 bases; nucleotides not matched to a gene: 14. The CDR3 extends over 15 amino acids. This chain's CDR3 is CASSFGGLENIKQFF. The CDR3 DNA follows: TGTGCCAGCAGTTTCGGGGGACTAGAAAATATCAAGCAGTTCTTC.

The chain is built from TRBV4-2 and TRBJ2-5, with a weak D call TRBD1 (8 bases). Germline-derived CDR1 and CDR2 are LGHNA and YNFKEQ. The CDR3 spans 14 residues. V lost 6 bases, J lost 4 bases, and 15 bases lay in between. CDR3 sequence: CASRLTGGGETQYF. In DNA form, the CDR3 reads TGTGCCAGCAGACTAACAGGGGGGGGAGAGACCCAGTACTTC.

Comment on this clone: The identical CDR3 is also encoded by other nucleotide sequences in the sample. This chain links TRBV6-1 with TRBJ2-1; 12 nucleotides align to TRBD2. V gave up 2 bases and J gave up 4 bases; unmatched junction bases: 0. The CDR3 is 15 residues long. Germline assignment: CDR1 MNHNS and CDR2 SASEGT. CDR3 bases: TGTGCCAGCAGTGAACTAGCGGGAGGGTACAATGAGCAGTTCTTC. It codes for CASSELAGGYNEQFF.

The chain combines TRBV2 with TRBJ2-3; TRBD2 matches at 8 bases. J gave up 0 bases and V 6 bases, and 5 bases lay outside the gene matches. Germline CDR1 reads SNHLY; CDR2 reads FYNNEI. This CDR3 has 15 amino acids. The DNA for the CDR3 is TGTGCCAGCAGGGGGGCGGGAGGAAGCACAGATACGCAGTATTTT. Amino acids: CASRGAGGSTDTQYF.

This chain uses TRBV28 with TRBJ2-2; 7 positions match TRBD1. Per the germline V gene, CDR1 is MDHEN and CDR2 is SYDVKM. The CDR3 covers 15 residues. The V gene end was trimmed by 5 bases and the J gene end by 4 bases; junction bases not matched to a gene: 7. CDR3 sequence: CASSIDRAVTGELFF. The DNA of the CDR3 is TGTGCCAGCAGTATAGACAGGGCGGTCACCGGGGAGCTGTTTTTT. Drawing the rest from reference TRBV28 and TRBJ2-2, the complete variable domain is DVKVTQSSRYLVKRTGEKVFLECVQDMDHENMFWYRQDPGLGLRLIYFSYDVKMKEKGDIPEGYSVSREKKERFSLILESASTNQTSMYLCASSIDRAVTGELFFGEGSRLTVL.

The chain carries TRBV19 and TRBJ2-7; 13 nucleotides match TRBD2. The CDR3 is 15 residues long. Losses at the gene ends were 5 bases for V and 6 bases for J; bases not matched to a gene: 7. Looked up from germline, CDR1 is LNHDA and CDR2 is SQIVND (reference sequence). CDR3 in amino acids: CASSWTSGRASEQYF. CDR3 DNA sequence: TGTGCCAGTAGTTGGACTAGCGGGAGAGCTAGCGAGCAGTACTTC.

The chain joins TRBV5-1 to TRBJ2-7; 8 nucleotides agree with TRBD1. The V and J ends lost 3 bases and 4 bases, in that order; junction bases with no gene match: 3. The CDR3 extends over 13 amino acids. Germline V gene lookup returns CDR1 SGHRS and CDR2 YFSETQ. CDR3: CASSSRTGYEQYF. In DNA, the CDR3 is TGCGCCAGCAGCTCTCGGACAGGGTACGAGCAGTACTTC. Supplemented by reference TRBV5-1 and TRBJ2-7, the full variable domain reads KAGVTQTPRYLIKTRGQQVTLSCSPISGHRSVSWYQQTPGQGLQFLFEYFSETQRNKGNFPGRFSGRQFSNSRSEMNVSTLELGDSALYLCASSSRTGYEQYFGPGTRLTVT.